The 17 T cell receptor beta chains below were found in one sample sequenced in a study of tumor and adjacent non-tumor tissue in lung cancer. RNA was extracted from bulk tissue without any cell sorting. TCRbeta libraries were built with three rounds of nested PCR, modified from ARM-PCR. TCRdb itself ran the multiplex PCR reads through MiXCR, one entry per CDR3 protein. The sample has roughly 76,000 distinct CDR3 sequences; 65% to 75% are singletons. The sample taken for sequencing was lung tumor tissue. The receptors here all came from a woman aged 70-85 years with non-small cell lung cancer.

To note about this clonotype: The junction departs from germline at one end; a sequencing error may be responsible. CDR3 protein: CASSLTSGRQQDTQYF. The CDR3 DNA is TGTGCTAGCAGTTTGACTAGCGGGAGACAACAGGACACCCAGTACTTC. V gene TRBV12-3 or TRBV12-4 combines with J gene TRBJ2-5; 12 bases align to TRBD2. The CDR3 runs to 16 residues.

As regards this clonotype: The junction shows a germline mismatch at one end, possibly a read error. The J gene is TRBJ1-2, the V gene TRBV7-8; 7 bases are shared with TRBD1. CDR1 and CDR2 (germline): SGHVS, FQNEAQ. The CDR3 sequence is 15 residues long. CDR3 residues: CASSNREGASYSYTF. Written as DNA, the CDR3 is TGTGCCAGCAGCAACAGAGAGGGGGCCAGCTATAGCTACACCTTC.

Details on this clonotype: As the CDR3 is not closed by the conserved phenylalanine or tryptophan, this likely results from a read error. CDR3 loop: CAITEREWSDTQYI. DNA for the CDR3: TGTGCCATCACTGAGCGGGAGTGGTCAGATACGCAGTATATT. The chain couples TRBV10-3 to TRBJ2-3; 8 bases are a match to TRBD2. Germline V gene sequence: CDR1 ENHRY, CDR2 SYGVKD. The CDR3 sequence is 14 residues long.

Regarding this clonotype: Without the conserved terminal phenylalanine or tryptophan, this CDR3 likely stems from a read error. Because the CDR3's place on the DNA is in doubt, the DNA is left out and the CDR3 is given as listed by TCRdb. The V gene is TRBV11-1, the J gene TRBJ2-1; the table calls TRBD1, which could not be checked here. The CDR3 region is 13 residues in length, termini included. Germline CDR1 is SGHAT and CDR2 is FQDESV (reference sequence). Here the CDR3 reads CASSYLPRGEQFL.

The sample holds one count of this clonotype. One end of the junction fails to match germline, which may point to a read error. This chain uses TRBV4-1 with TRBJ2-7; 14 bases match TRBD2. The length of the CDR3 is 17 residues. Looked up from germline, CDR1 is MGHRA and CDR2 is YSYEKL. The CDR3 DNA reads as TGCGCAAGCAGCCGGGGGACTAGCGGGAGTGGTTCGTACGAACAGTACTTC. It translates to CASSRGTSGSGSYEQYF.

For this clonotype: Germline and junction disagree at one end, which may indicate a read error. CDR3 loop: CSTNDRQFSFDNEQFF. DNA for the CDR3: TGTTCCACCAATGATAGACAGTTCAGTTTCGACAATGAGCAGTTCTTC. The rearrangement links TRBV24-1 to TRBJ2-1; TRBD1 might be the D (5 bases). CDR3 length equals 16 residues. Germline CDR1 and CDR2: KGHDR and SFDVKD.

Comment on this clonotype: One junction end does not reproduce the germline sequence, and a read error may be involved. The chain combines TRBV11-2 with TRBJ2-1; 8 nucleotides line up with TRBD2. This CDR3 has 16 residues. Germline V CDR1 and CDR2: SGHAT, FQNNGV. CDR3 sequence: CASSRIAGNLYNELFF. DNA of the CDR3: TGTGCCAGCAGCAGGATAGCGGGAAACCTCTACAATGAGCTGTTCTTC.

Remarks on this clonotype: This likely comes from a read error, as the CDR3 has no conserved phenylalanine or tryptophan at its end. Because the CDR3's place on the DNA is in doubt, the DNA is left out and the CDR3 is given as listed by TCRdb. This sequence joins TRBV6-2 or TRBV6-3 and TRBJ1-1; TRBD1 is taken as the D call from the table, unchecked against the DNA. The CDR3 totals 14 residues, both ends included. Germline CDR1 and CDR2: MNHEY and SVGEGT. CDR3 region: CASSYPTGATEALL.

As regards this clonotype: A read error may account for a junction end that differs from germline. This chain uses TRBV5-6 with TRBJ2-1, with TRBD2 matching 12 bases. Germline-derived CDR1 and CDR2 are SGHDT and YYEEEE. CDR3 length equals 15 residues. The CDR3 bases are TGTGTCAGCAGCTGGCTAGCGGGGGGGCCCAATGAGCAGTTCTTC. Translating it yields CVSSWLAGGPNEQFF.

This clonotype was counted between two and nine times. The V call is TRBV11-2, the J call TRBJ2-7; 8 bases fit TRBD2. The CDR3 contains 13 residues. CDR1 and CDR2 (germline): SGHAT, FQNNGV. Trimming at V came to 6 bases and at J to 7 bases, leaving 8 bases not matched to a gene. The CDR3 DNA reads TGTGCCAGCAGACCGGCGGGAGGACGGGAGCAGTACTTC. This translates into CASRPAGGREQYF.

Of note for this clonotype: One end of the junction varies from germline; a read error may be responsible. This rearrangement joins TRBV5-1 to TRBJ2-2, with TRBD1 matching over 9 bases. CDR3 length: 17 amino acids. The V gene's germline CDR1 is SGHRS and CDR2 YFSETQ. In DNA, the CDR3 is TGCGTCAGCAGTCCCCGACAGGGGGTAACGAACACCGGGGAGCTGTTTTTT. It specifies CVSSPRQGVTNTGELFF. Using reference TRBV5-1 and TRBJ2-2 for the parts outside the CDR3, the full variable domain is KAGVTQTPRYLIKTRGQQVTLSCSPISGHRSVSWYQQTPGQGLQFLFEYFSETQRNKGNFPGRFSGRQFSNSRSEMNVSTLELGDSALYLCVSSPRQGVTNTGELFFGEGSRLTVL.

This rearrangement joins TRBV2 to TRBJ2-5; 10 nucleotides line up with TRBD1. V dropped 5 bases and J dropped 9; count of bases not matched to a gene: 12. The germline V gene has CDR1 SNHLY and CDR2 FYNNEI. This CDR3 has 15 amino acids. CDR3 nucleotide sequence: TGTGCCAGCAGTTCGGGACAGGGGCCGCTGGAGGCCCAGTACTTC. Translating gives CASSSGQGPLEAQYF.

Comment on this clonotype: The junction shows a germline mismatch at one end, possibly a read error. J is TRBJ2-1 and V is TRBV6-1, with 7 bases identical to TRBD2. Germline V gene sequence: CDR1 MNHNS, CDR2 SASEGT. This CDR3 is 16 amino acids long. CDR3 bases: TGTGCCAGCAGTGCGGTGTTGGAACTAGCGTGCGGCAAGCAGTTTTTC. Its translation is CASSAVLELACGKQFF.

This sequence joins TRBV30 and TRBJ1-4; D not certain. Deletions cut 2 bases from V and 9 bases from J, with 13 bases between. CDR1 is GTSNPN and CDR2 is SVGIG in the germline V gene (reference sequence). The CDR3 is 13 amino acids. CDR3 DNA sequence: TGTGCCTGGAGTCAAACCCGCGGACAAAAACTGTTTTTT. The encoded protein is CAWSQTRGQKLFF.

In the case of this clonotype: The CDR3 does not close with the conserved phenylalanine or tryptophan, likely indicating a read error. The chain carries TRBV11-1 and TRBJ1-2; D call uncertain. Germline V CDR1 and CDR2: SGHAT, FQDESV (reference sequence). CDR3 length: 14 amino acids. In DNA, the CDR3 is TGTGCCTGCAGTCATTCGGGAGTTGGCTATGGTTACACCTTA. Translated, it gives CACSHSGVGYGYTL.

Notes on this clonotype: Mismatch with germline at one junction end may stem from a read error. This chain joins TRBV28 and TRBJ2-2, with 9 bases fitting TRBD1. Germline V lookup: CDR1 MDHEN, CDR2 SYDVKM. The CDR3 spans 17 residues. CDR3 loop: CASSPLTGGVGIGELFF. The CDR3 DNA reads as TGTGCCAGTAGTCCCCTCACAGGGGGCGTGGGGATCGGGGAGCTGTTTTTC. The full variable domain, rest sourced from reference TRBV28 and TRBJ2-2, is DVKVTQSSRYLVKRTGEKVFLECVQDMDHENMFWYRQDPGLGLRLIYFSYDVKMKEKGDIPEGYSVSREKKERFSLILESASTNQTSMYLCASSPLTGGVGIGELFFGEGSRLTVL.

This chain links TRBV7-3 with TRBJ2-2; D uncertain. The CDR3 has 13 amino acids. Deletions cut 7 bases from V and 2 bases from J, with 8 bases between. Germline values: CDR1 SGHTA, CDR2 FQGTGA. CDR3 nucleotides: TGTGCCAGCAACTTCTCCAACACCGGGGAGCTGTTTTTT. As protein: CASNFSNTGELFF.